A selection of T cell receptor beta chains follows, all from one sample in a study of identical twins. A single record per CDR3 protein comes from TCRdb applying MiXCR to the 5' RACE reads. The sample yields a few hundred thousand distinct CDR3 sequences, 8% to 11% seen once. Sequencing input: memory T cells sorted from blood. The receptor set was obtained from a middle-aged man in good health. The CDR3 runs from the conserved cysteine through the conserved F or W. The D gene is left open where the match is weak. Expanded clones are given a class, and other clones once, few, many or no size at all.

CDR3 length,V gene,J gene,clone size,D gene,CDR3 protein,CDR3 DNA
17,TRBV6-5,TRBJ2-1,few,TRBD2,CASSYSGLAGVYNEQFF,TGTGCCAGCAGTTACTCTGGACTGGCGGGGGTCTACAATGAGCAGTTCTTC
15,TRBV11-3,TRBJ2-1,NA,TRBD2,CASSSGAGGPHEQFF,TGTGCCAGCAGTTCTGGAGCGGGGGGGCCTCATGAGCAGTTCTTC
13,TRBV20-1,TRBJ2-7,many,TRBD2,CSAKGTNSYEQYF,TGCAGTGCTAAGGGGACTAACTCCTACGAGCAGTACTTC
16,TRBV19,TRBJ2-3,NA,TRBD2,CASSIPSGTYTDTQYF,TGTGCCAGTAGTATCCCTAGCGGGACGTACACAGATACGCAGTATTTT
16,TRBV11-3,TRBJ2-7,NA,TRBD2,CASSLLAGVRSYEQYF,TGTGCCAGCAGTCTTCTAGCGGGAGTACGGTCCTACGAGCAGTACTTC
13,TRBV5-5,TRBJ2-7,NA,TRBD1,CASSGTGRDEQYF,TGTGCCAGCAGCGGGACAGGTCGTGACGAGCAGTACTTC
13,TRBV5-1,TRBJ2-7,many,TRBD1,CASSTGTAYEQYF,TGCGCCAGCAGCACAGGGACAGCCTACGAGCAGTACTTC
12,TRBV29-1,TRBJ2-4,few,NA,CSVHLGVNIQYF,TGCAGCGTTCATCTGGGGGTGAACATTCAGTACTTC
17,TRBV7-2,TRBJ2-3,few,TRBD1,CASSRIDRGLTTDTQYF,TGTGCCAGCAGCCGGATTGACAGGGGACTCACTACAGATACGCAGTATTTT
14,TRBV9,TRBJ2-1,NA,TRBD2,CASSERGRDNEQFF,TGTGCCAGCAGCGAGCGGGGGAGGGACAATGAGCAGTTCTTC
13,TRBV27,TRBJ2-1,NA,NA,CASSATGYNEQFF,TGTGCCAGCAGTGCCACAGGATACAATGAGCAGTTCTTC
15,TRBV7-2,TRBJ2-7,NA,NA,CASSPLGGGTGEQYF,TGTGCCAGCAGCCCCCTGGGGGGGGGGACAGGCGAGCAGTACTTC
16,TRBV18,TRBJ1-1,NA,TRBD1,CASSPQRQGVNTEAFF,TGTGCCAGCTCACCACAACGACAGGGCGTGAACACTGAAGCTTTCTTT
17,TRBV3-1,TRBJ1-3,NA,TRBD1,CASSQGGAGGTGNTIYF,TGTGCCAGCAGCCAAGGAGGGGCAGGGGGCACTGGAAACACCATATATTTT
16,TRBV24-1,TRBJ2-5,few,TRBD1,CATSDRTGGVSETQYF,TGTGCCACCAGTGATCGGACAGGGGGCGTCTCAGAGACCCAGTACTTC
11,TRBV28,TRBJ1-1,many,NA,CASSRNTEAFF,TGTGCCAGCAGTCGAAACACTGAAGCTTTCTTT
15,TRBV10-3,TRBJ1-2,many,NA,CAISELVGTNYGYTF,TGTGCCATCAGTGAGTTGGTTGGAACCAACTATGGCTACACCTTC
15,TRBV10-3,TRBJ2-7,many,TRBD2,CAISESSGRAGEQYF,TGTGCCATCAGTGAGTCATCCGGGAGGGCCGGGGAGCAGTACTTC
13,TRBV4-3,TRBJ2-3,NA,NA,CASSQRARDTQYF,TGCGCCAGCAGCCAACGGGCCCGGGATACGCAGTATTTT
19,TRBV11-1,TRBJ2-6,NA,TRBD1,CASSPVGTGGAVGANVLTF,TGTGCCAGCAGCCCTGTCGGGACAGGGGGCGCGGTTGGGGCCAACGTCCTGACTTTC
13,TRBV7-2,TRBJ2-3,NA,TRBD1,CASSWGQGDTQYF,TGTGCCAGCAGCTGGGGACAGGGTGATACGCAGTATTTT
13,TRBV28,TRBJ2-7,few,TRBD2,CASSLLRREGASF,TGTGCCAGCAGTTTATTACGGCGGGAGGGCGCCAGCTTC
13,TRBV6-6,TRBJ1-5,few,NA,CASNPGASQPQHF,TGTGCCAGCAACCCCGGAGCTTCTCAGCCCCAGCATTTT
21,TRBV7-2,TRBJ2-1,many,TRBD2,CASSPRRDSGGPPGFYNEQFF,TGTGCCAGCAGCCCACGTAGGGATAGCGGGGGGCCGCCCGGTTTTTACAATGAGCAGTTCTTC
14,TRBV12-3/TRBV12-4,TRBJ1-3,NA,NA,CASKIGARGNTIYF,TGTGCCAGCAAGATTGGGGCGCGGGGAAACACCATATATTTT
12,TRBV3-1,TRBJ1-1,many,TRBD1,CASSLRDSSAFF,TGTGCCAGCAGCCTAAGGGACAGTTCCGCTTTCTTT
14,TRBV18,TRBJ1-6,NA,NA,CASSPRDEDSPLHF,TGTGCCAGCTCACCAAGGGACGAGGATTCACCCCTCCACTTT
12,TRBV5-6,TRBJ2-7,many,NA,CASSSGRDEQYF,TGTGCCAGCAGCTCGGGGCGGGACGAGCAGTACTTC
15,TRBV20-1,TRBJ2-1,many,TRBD2,CSARVPGSSGNEQFF,TGCAGTGCTAGAGTTCCGGGGTCTAGCGGCAATGAGCAGTTCTTC
18,TRBV4-2,TRBJ2-7,NA,NA,CASSQGGGLDRDSYEQYF,TGTGCCAGCAGCCAGGGCGGGGGTTTGGACAGGGACTCCTACGAGCAGTACTTC
16,TRBV12-3/TRBV12-4,TRBJ2-2,NA,NA,CGSSFWLALDTGELFF,TGTGGCAGCAGTTTTTGGCTAGCGTTGGACACCGGGGAGCTGTTTTTT
13,TRBV29-1,TRBJ2-7,NA,TRBD1,CSVGGRGSYEQYF,TGCAGCGTTGGAGGCAGGGGGTCCTACGAGCAGTACTTC
14,TRBV25-1,TRBJ1-1,many,TRBD1,CASSEYRGSTEAFF,TGTGCCAGCAGTGAATACAGGGGGAGTACTGAAGCTTTCTTT
15,TRBV20-1,TRBJ2-5,NA,NA,CSAPHLLEAQETQYF,TGCAGTGCTCCCCACCTTCTAGAGGCGCAAGAGACCCAGTACTTC
14,TRBV10-3,TRBJ2-2,few,NA,CATKKESNTGELFF,TGTGCCACCAAGAAGGAATCGAACACCGGGGAGCTGTTTTTT
14,TRBV5-1,TRBJ2-3,many,TRBD1,CASSLARGKDTQYF,TGCGCCAGCAGCTTGGCCAGGGGGAAGGATACGCAGTATTTT
13,TRBV5-1,TRBJ1-5,many,NA,CASSLTGHQPQHF,TGCGCCAGCAGCTTAACAGGGCATCAGCCCCAGCATTTT
13,TRBV12-3/TRBV12-4,TRBJ1-2,many,NA,CASSLGTGLGYTF,TGTGCCAGCAGTTTAGGGACGGGGCTTGGCTACACCTTC
14,TRBV12-3/TRBV12-4,TRBJ2-7,many,NA,CASSFGTTSYEQYF,TGTGCCAGCAGTTTCGGGACGACCTCCTACGAGCAGTACTTC
13,TRBV5-1,TRBJ2-5,many,NA,CASSATGPETQYF,TGCGCCAGCAGTGCCACAGGGCCAGAGACCCAGTACTTC
14,TRBV6-5,TRBJ2-1,many,TRBD1,CASSYSDRSGEQFF,TGTGCCAGCAGTTACTCGGACAGGTCCGGTGAGCAGTTCTTC
14,TRBV15,TRBJ2-5,many,NA,CATSLSALLETQYF,TGTGCCACCAGCCTATCTGCCCTATTGGAGACCCAGTACTTC